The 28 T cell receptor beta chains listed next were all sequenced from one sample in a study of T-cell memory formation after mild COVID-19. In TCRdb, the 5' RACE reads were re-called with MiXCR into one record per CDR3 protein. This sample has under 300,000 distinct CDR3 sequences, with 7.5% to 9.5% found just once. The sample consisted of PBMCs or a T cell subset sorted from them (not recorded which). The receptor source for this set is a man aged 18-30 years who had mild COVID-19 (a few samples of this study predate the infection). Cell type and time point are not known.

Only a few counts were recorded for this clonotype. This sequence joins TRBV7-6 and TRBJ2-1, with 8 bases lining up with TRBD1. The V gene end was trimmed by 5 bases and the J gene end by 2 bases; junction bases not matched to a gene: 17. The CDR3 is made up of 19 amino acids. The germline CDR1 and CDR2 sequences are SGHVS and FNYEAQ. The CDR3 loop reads CASSPGQGAAPVTYNEQFF. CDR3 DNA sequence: TGTGCCAGCAGCCCAGGGCAGGGGGCGGCTCCCGTTACCTACAATGAGCAGTTCTTC.

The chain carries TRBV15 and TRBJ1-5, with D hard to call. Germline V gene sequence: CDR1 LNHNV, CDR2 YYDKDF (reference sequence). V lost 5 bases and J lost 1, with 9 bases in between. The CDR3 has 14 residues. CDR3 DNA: TGTGCCACCAGCTTCGGGAACAGCAATCAGCCCCAGCATTTT. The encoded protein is CATSFGNSNQPQHF. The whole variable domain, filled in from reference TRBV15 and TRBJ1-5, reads DAMVIQNPRYQVTQFGKPVTLSCSQTLNHNVMYWYQQKSSQAPKLLFHYYDKDFNNEADTPDNFQSRRPNTSFCFLDIRSPGLGDTAMYLCATSFGNSNQPQHFGDGTRLSIL.

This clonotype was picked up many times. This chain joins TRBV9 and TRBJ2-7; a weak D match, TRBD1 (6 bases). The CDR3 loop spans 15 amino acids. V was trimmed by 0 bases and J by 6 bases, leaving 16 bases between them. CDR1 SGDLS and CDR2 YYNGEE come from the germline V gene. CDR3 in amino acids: CASSVGGQPRLEQYF. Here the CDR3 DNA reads TGTGCCAGCAGCGTAGGGGGGCAACCCCGTCTCGAGCAGTACTTC.

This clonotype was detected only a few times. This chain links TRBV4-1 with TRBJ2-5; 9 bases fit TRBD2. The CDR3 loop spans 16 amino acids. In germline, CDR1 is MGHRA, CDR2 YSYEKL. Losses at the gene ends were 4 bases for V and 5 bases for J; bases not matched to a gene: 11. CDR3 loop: CASSPRGSGGLETQYF. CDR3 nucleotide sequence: TGCGCCAGCAGCCCCCGGGGGAGCGGGGGGCTGGAGACCCAGTACTTC.

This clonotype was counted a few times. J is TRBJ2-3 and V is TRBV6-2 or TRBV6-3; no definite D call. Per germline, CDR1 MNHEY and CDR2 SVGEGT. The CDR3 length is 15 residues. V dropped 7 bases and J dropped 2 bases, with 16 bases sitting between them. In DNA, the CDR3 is TGTGCCAGCACCCCCTCCGGGTACTTCACAGATACGCAGTATTTT. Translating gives CASTPSGYFTDTQYF.

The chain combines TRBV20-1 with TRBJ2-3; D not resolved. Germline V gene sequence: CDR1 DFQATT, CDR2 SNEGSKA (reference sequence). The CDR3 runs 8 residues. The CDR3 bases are TGCATCACAGATACGCAGTATTTT. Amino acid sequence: CITDTQYF.

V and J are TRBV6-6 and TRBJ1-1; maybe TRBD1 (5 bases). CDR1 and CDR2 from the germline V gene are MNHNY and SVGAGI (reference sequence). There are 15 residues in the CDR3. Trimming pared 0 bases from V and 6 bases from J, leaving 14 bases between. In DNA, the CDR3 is TGTGCCAGCAGTTACTCGGCCAGCCTAGGGGCTGAAGCTTTCTTT. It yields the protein CASSYSASLGAEAFF.

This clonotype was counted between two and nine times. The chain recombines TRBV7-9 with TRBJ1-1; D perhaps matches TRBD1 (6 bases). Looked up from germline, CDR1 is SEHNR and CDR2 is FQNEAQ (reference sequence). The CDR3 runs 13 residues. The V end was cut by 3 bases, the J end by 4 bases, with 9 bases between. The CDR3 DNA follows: TGTGCCAGCAGCTTCGCAGGGGCCACTGAAGCTTTCTTT. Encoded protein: CASSFAGATEAFF.

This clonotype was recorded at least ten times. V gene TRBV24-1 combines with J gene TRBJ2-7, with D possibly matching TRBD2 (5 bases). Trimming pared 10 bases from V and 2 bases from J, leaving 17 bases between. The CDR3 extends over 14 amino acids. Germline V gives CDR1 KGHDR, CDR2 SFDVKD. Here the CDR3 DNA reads TGTGCCACGGAATCTTACCGGGAAACCTACGAGCAGTACTTC. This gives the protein CATESYRETYEQYF.

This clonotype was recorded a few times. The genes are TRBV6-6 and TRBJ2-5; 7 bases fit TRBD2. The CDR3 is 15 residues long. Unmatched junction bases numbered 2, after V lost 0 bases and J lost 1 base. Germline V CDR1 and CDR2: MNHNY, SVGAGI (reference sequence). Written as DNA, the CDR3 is TGTGCCAGCAGTTACTCGCCGGGGGGCCAAGAGACCCAGTACTTC. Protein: CASSYSPGGQETQYF.

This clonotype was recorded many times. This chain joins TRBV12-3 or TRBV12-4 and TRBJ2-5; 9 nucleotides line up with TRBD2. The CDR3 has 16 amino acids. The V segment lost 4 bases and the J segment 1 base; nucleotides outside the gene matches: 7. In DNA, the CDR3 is TGTGCCAGCAGTTCGCCCGTGACTAGCGGCCAAGAGACCCAGTACTTC. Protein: CASSSPVTSGQETQYF.

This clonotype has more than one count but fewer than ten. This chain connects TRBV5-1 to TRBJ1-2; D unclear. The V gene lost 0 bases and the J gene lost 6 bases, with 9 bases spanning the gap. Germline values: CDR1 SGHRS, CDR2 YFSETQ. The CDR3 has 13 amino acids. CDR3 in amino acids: CASSLAPQDGYTF. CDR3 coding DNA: TGCGCCAGCAGCTTGGCCCCACAAGATGGCTACACCTTC.

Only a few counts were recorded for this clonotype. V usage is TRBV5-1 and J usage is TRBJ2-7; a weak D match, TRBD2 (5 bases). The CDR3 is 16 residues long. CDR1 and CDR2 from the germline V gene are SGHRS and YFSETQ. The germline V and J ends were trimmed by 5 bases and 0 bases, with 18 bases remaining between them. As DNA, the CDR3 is TGCGCCAGCAGTGGAGGCTACAACCCCTTCTCCTACGAGCAGTACTTC. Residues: CASSGGYNPFSYEQYF.

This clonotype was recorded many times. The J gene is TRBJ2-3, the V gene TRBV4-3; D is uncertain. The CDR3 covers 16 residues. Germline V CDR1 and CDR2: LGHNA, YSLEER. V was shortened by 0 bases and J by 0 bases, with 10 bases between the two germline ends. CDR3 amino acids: CASSQDIHTSTDTQYF. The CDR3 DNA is TGCGCCAGCAGCCAAGATATTCATACTAGCACAGATACGCAGTATTTT.

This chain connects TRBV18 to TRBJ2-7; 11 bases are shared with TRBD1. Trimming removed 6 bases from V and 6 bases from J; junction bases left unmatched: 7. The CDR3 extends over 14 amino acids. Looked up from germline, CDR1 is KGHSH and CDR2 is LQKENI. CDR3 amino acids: CASSPGQGVLEQYV. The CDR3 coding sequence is TGTGCCAGCTCTCCGGGACAGGGGGTCCTCGAGCAGTACGTC.

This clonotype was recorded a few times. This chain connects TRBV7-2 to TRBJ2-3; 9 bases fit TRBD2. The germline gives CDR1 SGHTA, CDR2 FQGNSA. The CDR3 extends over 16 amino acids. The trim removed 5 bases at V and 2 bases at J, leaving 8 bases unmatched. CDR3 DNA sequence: TGTGCCAGCAGCCATCTCGCGGGGGGGCCCACAGATACGCAGTATTTT. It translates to CASSHLAGGPTDTQYF.

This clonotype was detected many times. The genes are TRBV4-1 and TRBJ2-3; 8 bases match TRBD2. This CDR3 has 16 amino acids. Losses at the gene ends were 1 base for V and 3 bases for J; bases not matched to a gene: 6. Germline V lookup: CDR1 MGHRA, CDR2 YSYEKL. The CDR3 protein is CASSQGPSGYTDTQYF. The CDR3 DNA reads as TGCGCCAGCAGCCAAGGGCCTAGCGGGTATACAGATACGCAGTATTTT.

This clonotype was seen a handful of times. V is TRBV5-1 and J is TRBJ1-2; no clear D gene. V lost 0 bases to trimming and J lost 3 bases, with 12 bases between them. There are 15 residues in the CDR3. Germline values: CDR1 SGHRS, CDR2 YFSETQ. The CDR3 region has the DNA TGCGCCAGCAGCTTGGCCCCTAAGTGGGACTATGGCTACACCTTC. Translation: CASSLAPKWDYGYTF.

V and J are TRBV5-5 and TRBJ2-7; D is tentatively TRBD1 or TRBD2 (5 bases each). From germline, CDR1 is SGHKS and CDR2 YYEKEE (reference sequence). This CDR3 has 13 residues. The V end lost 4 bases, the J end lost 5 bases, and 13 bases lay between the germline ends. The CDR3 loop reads CASSILRGDEQYV. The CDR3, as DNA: TGTGCCAGCAGCATCCTGAGGGGCGACGAGCAGTACGTC.

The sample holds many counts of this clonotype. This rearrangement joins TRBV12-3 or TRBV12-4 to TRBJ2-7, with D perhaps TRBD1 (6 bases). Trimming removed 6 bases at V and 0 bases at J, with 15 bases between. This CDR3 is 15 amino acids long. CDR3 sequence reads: CASRPGTSSSYEQYV. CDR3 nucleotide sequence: TGTGCCAGCAGGCCCGGGACATCCAGCTCCTACGAGCAGTACGTC.

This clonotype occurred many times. The CDR3 sequence: CASSLASGSTGELFF. For the CDR3, the DNA is TGCGCCAGCAGCTTGGCTAGCGGTAGTACCGGGGAGCTGTTTTTT. The chain employs TRBV5-1 and TRBJ2-2; 7 bases are shared with TRBD2. CDR1 and CDR2 from the germline V gene are SGHRS and YFSETQ. V was pared by 0 bases and J by 5 bases, with 4 bases of the junction left unmatched. The length of the CDR3 is 15 residues.

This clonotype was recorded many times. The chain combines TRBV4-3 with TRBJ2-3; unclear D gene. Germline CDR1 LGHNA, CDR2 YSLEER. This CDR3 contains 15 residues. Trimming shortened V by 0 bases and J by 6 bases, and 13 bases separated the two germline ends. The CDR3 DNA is TGCGCCAGCAGCCAAGACCTTAGGAGTTTGGATACGCAGTATTTT. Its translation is CASSQDLRSLDTQYF.

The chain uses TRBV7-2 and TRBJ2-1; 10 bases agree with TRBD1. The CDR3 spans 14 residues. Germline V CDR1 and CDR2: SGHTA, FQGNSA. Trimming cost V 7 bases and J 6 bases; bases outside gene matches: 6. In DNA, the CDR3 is TGTGCCAGCACCCGCGGGACAGGGGTCAATGAGCAGTTCTTC. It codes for CASTRGTGVNEQFF.

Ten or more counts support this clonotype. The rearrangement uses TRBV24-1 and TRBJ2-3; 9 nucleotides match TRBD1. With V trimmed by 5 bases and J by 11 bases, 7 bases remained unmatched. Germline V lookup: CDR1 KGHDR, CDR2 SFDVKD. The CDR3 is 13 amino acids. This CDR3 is CATSARGQGKQYF. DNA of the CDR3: TGTGCCACCAGTGCCCGGGGACAGGGAAAGCAGTATTTT.

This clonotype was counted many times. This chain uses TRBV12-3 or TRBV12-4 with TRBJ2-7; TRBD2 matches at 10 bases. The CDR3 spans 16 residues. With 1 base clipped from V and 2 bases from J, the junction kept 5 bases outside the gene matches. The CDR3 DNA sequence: TGTGCCAGCAGTTTAGAGTTTAGCGGGGGGCCCTACGAGCAGTACTTC. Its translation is CASSLEFSGGPYEQYF.

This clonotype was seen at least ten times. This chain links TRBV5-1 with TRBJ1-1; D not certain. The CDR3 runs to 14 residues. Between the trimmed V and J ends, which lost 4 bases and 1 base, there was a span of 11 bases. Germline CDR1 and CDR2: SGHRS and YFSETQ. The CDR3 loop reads CASSTPAENTEAFF. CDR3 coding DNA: TGCGCCAGCAGCACTCCGGCGGAGAACACTGAAGCTTTCTTT.

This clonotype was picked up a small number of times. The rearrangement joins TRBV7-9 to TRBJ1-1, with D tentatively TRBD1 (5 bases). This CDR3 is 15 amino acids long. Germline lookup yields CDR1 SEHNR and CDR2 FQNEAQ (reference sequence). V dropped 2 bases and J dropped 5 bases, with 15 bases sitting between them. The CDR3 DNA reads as TGTGCCAGCAGCTTAACCCGGGGGGGGAGAACTGAAGCTTTCTTT. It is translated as CASSLTRGGRTEAFF. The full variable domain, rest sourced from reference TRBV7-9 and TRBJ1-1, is DTGVSQNPRHKITKRGQNVTFRCDPISEHNRLYWYRQTLGQGPEFLTYFQNEAQLEKSRLLSDRFSAERPKGSFSTLEIQRTEQGDSAMYLCASSLTRGGRTEAFFGQGTRLTVV.

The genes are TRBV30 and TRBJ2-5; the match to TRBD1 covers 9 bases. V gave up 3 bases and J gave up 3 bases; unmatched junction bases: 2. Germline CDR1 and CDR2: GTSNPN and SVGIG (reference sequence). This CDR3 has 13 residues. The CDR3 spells CAWSGTGKETQYF. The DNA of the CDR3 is TGTGCCTGGAGCGGGACAGGGAAAGAGACCCAGTACTTC. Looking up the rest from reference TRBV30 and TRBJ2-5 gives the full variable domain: SQTIHQWPATLVQPVGSPLSLECTVEGTSNPNLYWYRQAAGRGLQLLFYSVGIGQISSEVPQNLSASRPQDRQFILSSKKLLLSDSGFYLCAWSGTGKETQYFGPGTRLLVL.